These 18 T cell receptor beta chains share one sample of origin, sequenced in a study of CD8+ T cells in alopecia areata. Extracted RNA was reverse transcribed, and the resulting cDNA served as sequencing template. TCRdb keeps only in-frame clones here, not all; method: immunoSEQ multiplex PCR. The table records fewer than 150,000 clones, roughly 60% of them present only once. Treatment given: oral pan-JAK inhibitor, 5-10 mg twice daily. Specimen: CD8+ T cells sorted from blood, collected at week 4, from a patient treated with tofacitinib. The receptors were gathered from a human donor with alopecia areata.

The CDR3 DNA sequence: TGCGCCAGCAGCCAACCTGACAGGGACCAAGAGACCCAGTACTTC. Residues: CASSQPDRDQETQYF. The chain combines TRBV4-1 with TRBJ2-5, with 7 positions matching TRBD1. V was pared by 2 bases and J by 0 bases, with 3 bases of the junction left unmatched. The CDR3 loop spans 15 amino acids. CDR1 is MGHRA, CDR2 YSYEKL, per germline.

This clone has more than one count but fewer than ten. The chain recombines TRBV30 with TRBJ2-1; D uncertain. This CDR3 has 12 residues. CDR1 GTSNPN and CDR2 SVGIG come from the germline V gene (reference sequence). Trimming stripped 0 bases from V and 7 bases from J, with 7 bases between. CDR3 coding DNA: TGTGCCTGGAGTGTATCTGCGAATGAGCAGTTCTTC. This sequence encodes CAWSVSANEQFF.

Note on this clone: The same CDR3 can be traced to other DNA sequences in this sample. This chain joins TRBV30 and TRBJ2-7; no definite D call. The length of the CDR3 is 11 residues. With 1 base removed from V and 4 bases from J, the gap between germline ends came to 5 bases. Germline assignment: CDR1 GTSNPN and CDR2 SVGIG (reference sequence). The CDR3 sequence is CAWSEAYEQYF. The DNA for the CDR3 is TGTGCCTGGAGTGAGGCTTACGAGCAGTACTTC.

The gene calls are TRBV30 and TRBJ2-7, with 9 positions matching TRBD2. CDR1 GTSNPN and CDR2 SVGIG come from the germline V gene (reference sequence). CDR3 length equals 14 residues. The junction had 2 bases not matched to a gene; V was cut back by 0 bases and J by 2 bases. Here the CDR3 DNA reads TGTGCCTGGAGTGTGGCGGGGGGGCCCTACGAGCAGTACTTC. The encoded protein is CAWSVAGGPYEQYF.

The chain carries TRBV7-8 and TRBJ2-5; TRBD2 matches at 7 bases. CDR1 and CDR2 from the germline V gene are SGHVS and FQNEAQ. The trim removed 5 bases at V and 3 bases at J, leaving 9 bases unmatched. The CDR3 loop spans 15 amino acids. In DNA, the CDR3 is TGTGCCAGCAGCGCCGGACTAGGAGGGGAAGAGACCCAGTACTTC. It encodes CASSAGLGGEETQYF.

This clone was seen a handful of times. The rearrangement joins TRBV27 to TRBJ2-7; the D gene is possibly TRBD2 (5 bases). Germline CDR1 and CDR2: MNHEY and SMNVEV (reference sequence). CDR3 length equals 13 residues. The V end was cut by 1 base, the J end by 7 bases, with 11 bases between. CDR3 region: CASSLYLSGEQYF. The CDR3 DNA is TGTGCCAGCAGTTTATATCTGTCGGGGGAGCAGTACTTC.

The count of this clone is one. The chain has TRBV7-9 and TRBJ1-1; TRBD1 might be the D (5 bases). This CDR3 comprises 13 residues. In germline, CDR1 is SEHNR, CDR2 FQNEAQ (reference sequence). Trimming shortened V by 8 bases and J by 3 bases, and 13 bases separated the two germline ends. CDR3 coding DNA: TGTGCCAGCGGAGGGGATGGGTACACTGAAGCTTTCTTT. Translating it yields CASGGDGYTEAFF.

This clone has only one observation. J is TRBJ2-5 and V is TRBV7-8, with 9 nucleotides matching TRBD2. The CDR3 has 16 amino acids. The junction had 15 bases not matched to a gene; V was cut back by 7 bases and J by 6 bases. CDR1 SGHVS and CDR2 FQNEAQ come from the germline V gene. CDR3 residues: CASTQYGGGALKTQYF. In DNA form, the CDR3 reads TGTGCCAGCACCCAATACGGCGGGGGGGCCTTGAAGACCCAGTACTTC.

The CDR3 reads CASSVRNDSSYNEQFF. The CDR3 DNA follows: TGTGCCAGCAGTGTAAGGAATGACAGCTCCTACAATGAGCAGTTCTTC. This chain connects TRBV2 to TRBJ2-1, with a weak D call TRBD1 (5 bases). Trimming removed 4 bases from V and 0 bases from J, with 13 bases in between. This CDR3 has 16 residues. Germline V gene sequence: CDR1 SNHLY, CDR2 FYNNEI.

V usage is TRBV6-5 and J usage is TRBJ1-5; 7 positions agree with TRBD1. J was trimmed by 2 bases and V by 5 bases; bases with no gene match: 6. Germline CDR1 and CDR2: MNHEY and SVGAGI. This CDR3 is 15 amino acids long. CDR3 bases: TGTGCCAGCAGTCCGGGACAGAGAGGCAATCAGCCCCAGCATTTT. This encodes CASSPGQRGNQPQHF.

The chain has TRBV7-9 and TRBJ2-7; D uncertain. V lost 1 base and J lost 5, with 18 bases in between. The CDR3 covers 16 residues. The germline CDR1 and CDR2 sequences are SEHNR and FQNEAQ (reference sequence). In nucleotides, the CDR3 is TGTGCCAGCAGCTTAGGTTCGGCCCCCTCGATAGACGAGCAGTACTTC. It is translated as CASSLGSAPSIDEQYF.

The CDR3, as DNA: TGCAGTGCTATCCCTGAAGCTTTCTTT. Residues: CSAIPEAFF. The chain couples TRBV20-1 to TRBJ1-1, with unresolved D. The CDR3 spans 9 residues. Trimming took off 4 bases at V and 6 bases at J, with 3 bases between the two ends. Germline values: CDR1 DFQATT, CDR2 SNEGSKA (reference sequence).

In this sample, this clone turned up a few times. This chain joins TRBV15 and TRBJ2-5; D not certain. CDR1 and CDR2 (germline): LNHNV, YYDKDF (reference sequence). Trimming removed 3 bases at V and 9 bases at J, with 11 bases between. The CDR3 totals 12 residues. The chain's CDR3 is CATSRFPPAQYF. The CDR3 DNA reads TGTGCCACCAGCAGGTTCCCCCCGGCCCAGTACTTC.

V usage is TRBV29-1 and J usage is TRBJ1-2; D remains unclear. Germline V gene data show CDR1 as SQVTM and CDR2 as ANQGSEA. The V end lost 1 base, the J end lost 4 bases, and 7 bases lay between the germline ends. This CDR3 has 12 amino acids. The CDR3 here is CSVEGLAYGYTF. As DNA, the CDR3 is TGCAGCGTTGAAGGGCTTGCCTATGGCTACACCTTC.

This rearrangement joins TRBV7-9 to TRBJ1-3; TRBD1 aligns across 7 bases. The CDR3 length is 14 residues. Per the germline V gene, CDR1 is SEHNR and CDR2 is FQNEAQ (reference sequence). With V trimmed by 5 bases and J by 4 bases, 5 bases remained unmatched. The CDR3 is CASSARDSGNTIYF. The CDR3 DNA reads as TGTGCCAGCAGCGCCCGGGACAGCGGAAACACCATATATTTT. The full variable domain, in which reference TRBV7-9 and TRBJ1-3 provide the parts outside the CDR3, is DTGVSQNPRHKITKRGQNVTFRCDPISEHNRLYWYRQTLGQGPEFLTYFQNEAQLEKSRLLSDRFSAERPKGSFSTLEIQRTEQGDSAMYLCASSARDSGNTIYFGEGSWLTVV.

V usage is TRBV5-1 and J usage is TRBJ2-7; 7 positions match TRBD1. The ends lost 3 bases at V and 3 bases at J; junction bases unmatched: 0. The CDR3 sequence is 12 residues long. The germline gives CDR1 SGHRS, CDR2 YFSETQ. CDR3 sequence: CASSWDSYEQYF. DNA for the CDR3: TGCGCCAGCAGCTGGGACAGCTACGAGCAGTACTTC.

The V gene is TRBV30, the J gene TRBJ2-7; 9 nucleotides agree with TRBD1. With 6 bases clipped from V and 0 bases from J, the junction kept 3 bases outside the gene matches. Germline V gives CDR1 GTSNPN, CDR2 SVGIG (reference sequence). The CDR3 consists of 13 residues. The CDR3, as DNA: TGTGCCTGCCGGGACAGGGTCTCCTACGAGCAGTACTTC. Protein sequence: CACRDRVSYEQYF. The whole variable domain, remainder taken from reference TRBV30 and TRBJ2-7, is SQTIHQWPATLVQPVGSPLSLECTVEGTSNPNLYWYRQAAGRGLQLLFYSVGIGQISSEVPQNLSASRPQDRQFILSSKKLLLSDSGFYLCACRDRVSYEQYFGPGTRLTVT.

J is TRBJ2-1 and V is TRBV30, with D possibly TRBD1 on 6 matching bases. Trimming removed 3 bases at V and 8 bases at J, with 14 bases between. The germline V gene has CDR1 GTSNPN and CDR2 SVGIG (reference sequence). This CDR3 contains 13 residues. The CDR3 DNA is TGTGCCTGGAGCCCGACAGGTCGGGATGAGCAGTTCTTC. Protein: CAWSPTGRDEQFF.